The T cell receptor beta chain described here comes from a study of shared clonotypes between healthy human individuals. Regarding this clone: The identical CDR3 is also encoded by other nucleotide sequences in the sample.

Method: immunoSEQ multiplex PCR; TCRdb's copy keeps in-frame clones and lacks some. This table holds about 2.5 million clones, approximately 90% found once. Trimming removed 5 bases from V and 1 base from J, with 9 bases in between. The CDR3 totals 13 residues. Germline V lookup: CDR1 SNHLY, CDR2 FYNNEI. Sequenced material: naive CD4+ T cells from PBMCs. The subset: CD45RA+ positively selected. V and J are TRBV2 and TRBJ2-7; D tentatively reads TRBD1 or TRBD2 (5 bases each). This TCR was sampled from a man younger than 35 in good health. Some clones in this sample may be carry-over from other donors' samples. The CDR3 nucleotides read TGTGCCAGCAGTAGGGACCCTTCCTACGAGCAGTACTTC. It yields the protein CASSRDPSYEQYF.